Shown below are 2 T cell receptor beta chains from a single sample sequenced in a study of glioma-infiltrating T cells. TCR alpha and beta CDR3 regions were amplified from RNA using iRepertoire nested multiplex PCR. TCRdb passed the multiplex PCR reads through MiXCR, listing each CDR3 protein once. Of 850 to 1,200 distinct CDR3 sequences detected, roughly 29% appear once; the ten largest clones hold 12%. The sample consisted of glioma tissue, nonneoplastic brain tissue, or PBMCs (not recorded which). The receptors originated from a human donor with low-grade glioma or glioblastoma, undergoing nonglioma brain surgery, or in good health (not recorded which).

Turning to this clonotype: A library made for alpha chains picked up this beta chain off target, so its size means little. The gene calls are TRBV20-1 and TRBJ2-5, with 14 nucleotides matching TRBD2. The CDR3 loop spans 18 amino acids. With V trimmed by 0 bases and J by 2 bases, 8 bases remained unmatched. Germline V gives CDR1 DFQATT, CDR2 SNEGSKA (reference sequence). CDR3 loop: CSARDRLAGGPRQETQYF. The DNA of the CDR3 is TGCAGTGCTAGAGACAGACTAGCGGGAGGGCCGCGGCAAGAGACCCAGTACTTC.

This clonotype has only a few counts. This beta chain is an unintended read in a library built for alpha chains; its size means little. This chain links TRBV28 with TRBJ2-1; 12 nucleotides agree with TRBD1. The CDR3 length is 17 residues. J was trimmed by 7 bases and V by 6 bases; bases with no gene match: 13. CDR1 is MDHEN and CDR2 is SYDVKM in the germline V gene. The CDR3 spells CASSSVGGQGALNEQFF. The CDR3 DNA reads TGTGCCAGCAGCTCGGTCGGGGGACAGGGGGCTCTGAATGAGCAGTTCTTC.